The next 11 T cell receptor beta chains were all read from a single sample in a study of shared clonotypes between healthy human individuals. CD8 cells classed as naive were CD45RO-negative and positively selected for CCR7, excluding terminally differentiated effector memory CD45RA+ cells. Only in-frame clones appear in the TCRdb table, and some are missing; sequencing was by immunoSEQ multiplex PCR. Found here are roughly 600,000 clones, nearly 98% of them singletons; the top ten hold approximately 0.3%. The specimen sequenced was naive CD8+ T cells sorted from blood. These receptors all come from a man aged 30 to 45 in good health.

The chain joins TRBV11-2 to TRBJ2-7; TRBD2 matches 7 bases. Trimming took 5 bases from V and 1 from J; bases not matched to a gene: 8. Germline CDR1 is SGHAT and CDR2 is FQNNGV. The length of the CDR3 is 15 residues. This CDR3 reads CASSPSLAESYEQYF. CDR3 in DNA: TGTGCCAGCAGCCCCAGTCTAGCGGAATCCTACGAGCAGTACTTC. Together with reference TRBV11-2 and TRBJ2-7, the CDR3 gives the full variable domain: EAGVAQSPRYKIIEKRQSVAFWCNPISGHATLYWYQQILGQGPKLLIQFQNNGVVDDSQLPKDRFSAERLKGVDSTLKIQPAKLEDSAVYLCASSPSLAESYEQYFGPGTRLTVT.

The rearrangement uses TRBV29-1 and TRBJ2-3; no firm D call. Looked up from germline, CDR1 is SQVTM and CDR2 is ANQGSEA. The CDR3 consists of 14 residues. V lost 1 base and J 6 bases, leaving 14 bases between the germline ends. The DNA of the CDR3 is TGCAGCGTTGAAGGGGTCGGGTTTCCGGATACGCAGTATTTT. Translating it yields CSVEGVGFPDTQYF.

V and J are TRBV7-9 and TRBJ2-1, with unresolved D. Germline CDR1 reads SEHNR; CDR2 reads FQNEAQ (reference sequence). The CDR3 loop spans 13 amino acids. Trimming shortened V by 1 base and J by 10 bases, and 11 bases separated the two germline ends. The CDR3 bases are TGTGCCAGCAGCTTAGAGCCGGGTGGGGAGCAGTTCTTC. Translation: CASSLEPGGEQFF.

The CDR3 region has the DNA TGTGCCAGCAGTCCAATAGCGGGAGAAAACAACTACGAGCAGTACTTC. Translating it yields CASSPIAGENNYEQYF. The J gene is TRBJ2-7, the V gene TRBV6-6; 9 nucleotides match TRBD2. From germline, CDR1 is MNHNY and CDR2 SVGAGI (reference sequence). V trimming: 5 bases; J trimming: 3 bases; junction bases outside the gene matches: 11. The CDR3 runs 16 residues.

This sequence joins TRBV25-1 and TRBJ2-7; D may be TRBD1 (6 bases). The CDR3 consists of 15 residues. V was trimmed by 3 bases and J by 1 base, leaving 13 bases between them. The germline gives CDR1 MGHDK, CDR2 SYGVNS. For the CDR3, the DNA is TGTGCCAGCAGTGATGGGACACCCGCTTCCTACGAGCAGTACTTC. This gives the protein CASSDGTPASYEQYF.

In nucleotides, the CDR3 is TGTGCCAGCAGTTACTCGATTAGCGGGACAGGGGATGGCTACACCTTC. Translation: CASSYSISGTGDGYTF. The chain joins TRBV6-6 to TRBJ1-2, with TRBD1 matching 10 bases. This CDR3 is 16 amino acids long. J was trimmed by 6 bases and V by 0 bases; bases with no gene match: 7. The V gene's germline CDR1 is MNHNY and CDR2 SVGAGI (reference sequence).

DNA of the CDR3: TGTGCCAGCAGTTTGGGGCTGTCCTACAATGAGCAGTTCTTC. Amino acids: CASSLGLSYNEQFF. The chain uses TRBV28 and TRBJ2-1; maybe TRBD1 (5 bases). Germline lookup yields CDR1 MDHEN and CDR2 SYDVKM. With 3 bases removed from V and 1 base from J, the gap between germline ends came to 7 bases. The CDR3 consists of 14 residues.

The rearrangement uses TRBV5-6 and TRBJ1-2, with D uncertain. The germline V and J ends were trimmed by 0 bases and 2 bases, with 8 bases remaining between them. Germline-derived CDR1 and CDR2 are SGHDT and YYEEEE. The CDR3 spans 14 residues. The CDR3 loop is CASSLDNGNYGYTF. CDR3 DNA sequence: TGTGCCAGCAGCTTGGACAACGGCAACTATGGCTACACCTTC.

V and J are TRBV6-6 and TRBJ2-7; 8 positions match TRBD1. The CDR3 is 12 residues long. The germline gives CDR1 MNHNY, CDR2 SVGAGI (reference sequence). V was clipped by 5 bases and J by 6 bases; unmatched bases: 3. CDR3 amino acids: CASSQTGVEQYF. CDR3 nucleotide sequence: TGTGCCAGCAGTCAGACAGGGGTCGAGCAGTACTTC.

The chain links TRBV7-6 to TRBJ2-6; no definite D call. Looked up from germline, CDR1 is SGHVS and CDR2 is FNYEAQ. CDR3 length equals 18 residues. V lost 1 base to trimming and J lost 0 bases, with 13 bases between them. DNA for the CDR3: TGTGCCAGCAGCTTAGAGGGTATGCCCCTCTCTGGGGCCAACGTCCTGACTTTC. Translation gives CASSLEGMPLSGANVLTF.

This rearrangement joins TRBV28 to TRBJ1-5; TRBD1 is a possible D gene (5 bases). This CDR3 is built from 15 residues. Trimming pared 8 bases from V and 2 bases from J, leaving 16 bases between. The V gene's germline CDR1 is MDHEN and CDR2 SYDVKM. CDR3 nucleotides: TGTGCCAGCGGAGGGGCAGCCTCCCGCAATCAGCCCCAGCATTTT. Protein: CASGGAASRNQPQHF.